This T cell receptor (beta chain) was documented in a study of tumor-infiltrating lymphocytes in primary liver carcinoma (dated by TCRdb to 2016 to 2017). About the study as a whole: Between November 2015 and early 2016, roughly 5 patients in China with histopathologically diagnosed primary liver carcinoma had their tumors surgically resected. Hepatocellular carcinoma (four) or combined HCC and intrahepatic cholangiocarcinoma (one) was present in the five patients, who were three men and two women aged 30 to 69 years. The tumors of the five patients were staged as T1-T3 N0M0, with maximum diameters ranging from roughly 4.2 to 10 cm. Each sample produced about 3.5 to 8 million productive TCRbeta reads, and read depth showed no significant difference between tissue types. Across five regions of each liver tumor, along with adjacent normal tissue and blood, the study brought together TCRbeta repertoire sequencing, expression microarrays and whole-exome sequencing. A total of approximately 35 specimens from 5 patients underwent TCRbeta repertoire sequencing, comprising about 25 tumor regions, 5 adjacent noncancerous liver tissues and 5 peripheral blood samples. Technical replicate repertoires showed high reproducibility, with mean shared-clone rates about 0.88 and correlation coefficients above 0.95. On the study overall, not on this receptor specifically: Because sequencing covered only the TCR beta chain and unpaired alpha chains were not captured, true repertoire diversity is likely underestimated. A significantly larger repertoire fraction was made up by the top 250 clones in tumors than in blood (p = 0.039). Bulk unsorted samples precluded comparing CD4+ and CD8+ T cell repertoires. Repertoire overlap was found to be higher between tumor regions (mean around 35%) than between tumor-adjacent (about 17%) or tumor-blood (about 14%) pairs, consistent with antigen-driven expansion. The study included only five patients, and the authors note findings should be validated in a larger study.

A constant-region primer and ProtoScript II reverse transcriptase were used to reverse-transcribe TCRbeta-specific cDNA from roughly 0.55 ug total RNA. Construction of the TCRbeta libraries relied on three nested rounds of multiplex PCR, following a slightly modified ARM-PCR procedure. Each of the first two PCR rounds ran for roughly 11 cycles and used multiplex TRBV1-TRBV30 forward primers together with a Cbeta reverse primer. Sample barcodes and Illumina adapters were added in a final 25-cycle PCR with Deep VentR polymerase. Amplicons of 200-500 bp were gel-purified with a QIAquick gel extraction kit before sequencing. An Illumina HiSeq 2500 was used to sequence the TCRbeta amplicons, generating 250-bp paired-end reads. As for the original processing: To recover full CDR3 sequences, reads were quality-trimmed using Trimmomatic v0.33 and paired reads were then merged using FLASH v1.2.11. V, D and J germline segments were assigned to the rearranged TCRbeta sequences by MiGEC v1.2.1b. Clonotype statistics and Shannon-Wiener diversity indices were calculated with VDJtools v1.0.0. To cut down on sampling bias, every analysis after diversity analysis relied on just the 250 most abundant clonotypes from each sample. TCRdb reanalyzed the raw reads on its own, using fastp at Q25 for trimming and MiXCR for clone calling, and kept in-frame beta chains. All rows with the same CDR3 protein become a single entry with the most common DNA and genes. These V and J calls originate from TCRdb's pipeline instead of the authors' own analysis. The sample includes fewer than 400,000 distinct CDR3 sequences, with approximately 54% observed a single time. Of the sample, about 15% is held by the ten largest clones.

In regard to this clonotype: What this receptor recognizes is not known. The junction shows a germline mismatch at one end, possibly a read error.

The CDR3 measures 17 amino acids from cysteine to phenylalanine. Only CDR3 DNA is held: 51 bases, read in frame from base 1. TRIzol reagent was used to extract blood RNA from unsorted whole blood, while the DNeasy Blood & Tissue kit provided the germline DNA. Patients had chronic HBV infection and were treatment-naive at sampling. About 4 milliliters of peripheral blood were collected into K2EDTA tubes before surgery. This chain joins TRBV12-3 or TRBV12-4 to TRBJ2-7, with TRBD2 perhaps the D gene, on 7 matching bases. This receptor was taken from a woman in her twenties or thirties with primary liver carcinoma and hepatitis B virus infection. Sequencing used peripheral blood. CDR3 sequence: CASSPPGGATGTYDQYF. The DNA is TGTGCCAGCAGTCCTCCGGGGGGCGCGACCGGCACCTACGACCAGTACTTC.